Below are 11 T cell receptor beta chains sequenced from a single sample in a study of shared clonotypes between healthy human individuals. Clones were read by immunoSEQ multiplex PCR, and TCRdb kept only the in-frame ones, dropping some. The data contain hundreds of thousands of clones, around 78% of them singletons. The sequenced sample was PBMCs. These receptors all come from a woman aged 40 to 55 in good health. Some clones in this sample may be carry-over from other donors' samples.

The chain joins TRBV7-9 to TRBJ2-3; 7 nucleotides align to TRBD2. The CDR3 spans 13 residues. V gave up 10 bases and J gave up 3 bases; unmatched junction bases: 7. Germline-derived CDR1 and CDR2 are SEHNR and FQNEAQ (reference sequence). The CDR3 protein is CATGGLRTDTQYF. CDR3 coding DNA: TGTGCCACCGGGGGACTAAGGACAGATACGCAGTATTTT.

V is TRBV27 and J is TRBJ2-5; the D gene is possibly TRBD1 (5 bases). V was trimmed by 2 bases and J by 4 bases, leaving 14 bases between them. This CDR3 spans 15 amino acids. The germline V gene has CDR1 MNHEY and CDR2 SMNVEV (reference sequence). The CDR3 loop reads CASSLGAGWTETQYF. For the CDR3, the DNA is TGTGCCAGCAGTTTAGGGGCAGGGTGGACAGAGACCCAGTACTTC.

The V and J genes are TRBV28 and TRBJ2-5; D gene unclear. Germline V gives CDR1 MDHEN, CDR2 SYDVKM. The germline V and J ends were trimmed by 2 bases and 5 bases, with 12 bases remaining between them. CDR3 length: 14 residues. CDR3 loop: CASSLRTLGETQYF. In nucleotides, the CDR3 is TGTGCCAGCAGTTTACGAACCCTTGGGGAGACCCAGTACTTC. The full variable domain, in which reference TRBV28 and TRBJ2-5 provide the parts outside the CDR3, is DVKVTQSSRYLVKRTGEKVFLECVQDMDHENMFWYRQDPGLGLRLIYFSYDVKMKEKGDIPEGYSVSREKKERFSLILESASTNQTSMYLCASSLRTLGETQYFGPGTRLLVL.

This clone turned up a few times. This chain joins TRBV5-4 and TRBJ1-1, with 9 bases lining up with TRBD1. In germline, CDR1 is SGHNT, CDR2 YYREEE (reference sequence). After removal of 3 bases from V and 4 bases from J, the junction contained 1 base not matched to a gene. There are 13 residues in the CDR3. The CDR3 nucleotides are TGTGCCAGCAGCTGGACAGGGGCCACTGAAGCTTTCTTT. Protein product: CASSWTGATEAFF.

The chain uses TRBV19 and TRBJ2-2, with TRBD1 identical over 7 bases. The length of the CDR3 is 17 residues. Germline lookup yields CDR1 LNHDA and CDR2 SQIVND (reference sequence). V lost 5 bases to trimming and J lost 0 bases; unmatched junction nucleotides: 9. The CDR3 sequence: CASSPTRDRANTGELFF. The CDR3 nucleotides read TGTGCCAGTAGTCCGACCCGGGACAGAGCGAACACCGGGGAGCTGTTTTTT.

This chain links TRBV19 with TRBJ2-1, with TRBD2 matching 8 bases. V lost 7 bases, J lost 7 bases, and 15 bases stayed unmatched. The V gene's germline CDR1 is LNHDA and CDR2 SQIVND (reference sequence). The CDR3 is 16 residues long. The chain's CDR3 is CASKPERGRPENEQFF. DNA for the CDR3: TGTGCCAGTAAACCCGAGCGGGGGCGGCCTGAGAATGAGCAGTTCTTC.

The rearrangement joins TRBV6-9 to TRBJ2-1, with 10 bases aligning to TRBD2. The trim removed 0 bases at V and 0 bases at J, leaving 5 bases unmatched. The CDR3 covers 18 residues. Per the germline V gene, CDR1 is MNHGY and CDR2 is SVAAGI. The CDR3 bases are TGTGCCAGCAGTTATTCTGTCCCTAGCGGGAGCTCCTACAATGAGCAGTTCTTC. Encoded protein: CASSYSVPSGSSYNEQFF.

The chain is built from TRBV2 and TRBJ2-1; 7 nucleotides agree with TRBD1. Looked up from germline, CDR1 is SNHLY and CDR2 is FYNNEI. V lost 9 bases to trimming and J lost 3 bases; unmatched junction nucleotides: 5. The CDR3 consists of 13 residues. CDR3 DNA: TGTGCCAGTAGGACAGGTCTCTACAATGAGCAGTTCTTC. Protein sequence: CASRTGLYNEQFF.

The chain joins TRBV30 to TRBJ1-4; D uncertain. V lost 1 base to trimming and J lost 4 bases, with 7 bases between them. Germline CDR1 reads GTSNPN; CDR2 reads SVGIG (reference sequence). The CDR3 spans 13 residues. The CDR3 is CAWSDQVNEKLFF. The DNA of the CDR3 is TGTGCCTGGAGTGATCAAGTTAATGAAAAACTGTTTTTT.

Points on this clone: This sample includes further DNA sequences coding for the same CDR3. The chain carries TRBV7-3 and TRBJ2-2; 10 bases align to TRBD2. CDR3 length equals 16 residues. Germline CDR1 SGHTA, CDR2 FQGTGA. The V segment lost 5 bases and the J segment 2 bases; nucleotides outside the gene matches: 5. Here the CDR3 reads CASSTLAGANTGELFF. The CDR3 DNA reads TGTGCCAGCAGCACCCTAGCGGGGGCAAACACCGGGGAGCTGTTTTTT.

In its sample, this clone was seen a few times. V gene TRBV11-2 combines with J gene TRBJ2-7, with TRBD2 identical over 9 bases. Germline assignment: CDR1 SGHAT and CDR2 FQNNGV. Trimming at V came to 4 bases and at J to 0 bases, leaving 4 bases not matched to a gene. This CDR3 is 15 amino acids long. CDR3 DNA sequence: TGTGCCAGCAGCTATGTTAGCGGGAGCTCCTACGAGCAGTACTTC. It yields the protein CASSYVSGSSYEQYF.